The source of this TCR beta chain is a study of OX40 agonist ivuxolimab in advanced cancers. About the research overall: Patients treated during dose escalation were battling hepatocellular carcinoma, melanoma, renal cell or head and neck cancer.

Per germline, CDR1 MNHNS and CDR2 SASEGT. Unmatched junction bases numbered 13, after V lost 4 bases and J lost 6 bases. CDR3 size: 18 residues. Produced via immunoSEQ multiplex PCR; TCRdb's table is partial and in-frame only. The table shows 130,000 or so clones, with over 85% occurring only once. This sequence originates from an adult with an advanced solid tumor such as melanoma, head and neck, liver or kidney cancer. Sequencing used CD4+ or CD8+ T cells sorted from blood, obtained in a trial of the OX40 agonist ivuxolimab. The chain has TRBV6-1 and TRBJ1-5; 12 nucleotides line up with TRBD1. CDR3 nucleotide sequence: TGTGCCAGCAGTGCCCTATCCGTGGGACAGGGGGCGACTCAGCCCCAGCATTTT. As protein: CASSALSVGQGATQPQHF.